The 6 T cell receptor beta chains below all came from one sample that was sequenced in a study of blood T cell repertoires in COVID-19 (dated by TCRdb to 2018 to 2020). The library was made by the immunoSEQ multiplex PCR assay. TCRdb stores this immuneACCESS table with in-frame sequences only. Part of the clones is absent; in the studies checked, under half of the shortfall reflects unresolved V genes, and no reason is known for the rest. This sample comprises a few hundred thousand clones, more than 75% of them detected only once. The top ten clones comprise about 4.1% of the sample. The sample comprised PBMCs or T cells enriched from blood (not recorded which). Source of these receptors: a man aged 25 to 45 who had recovered from COVID-19.

The rearrangement links TRBV7-2 to TRBJ1-1; D is ambiguous. V lost 4 bases and J 10 bases, leaving 10 bases between the germline ends. From germline, CDR1 is SGHTA and CDR2 FQGNSA. This CDR3 contains 11 residues. In DNA form, the CDR3 reads TGTGCCAGCAGCTCCTTTTCAGGAGCTTTCTTT. It is translated as CASSSFSGAFF.

The chain recombines TRBV6-1 with TRBJ2-5; 8 bases agree with TRBD2. The CDR3 is 16 amino acids. Trimming removed 2 bases from V and 5 bases from J; junction bases left unmatched: 10. From germline, CDR1 is MNHNS and CDR2 SASEGT. The CDR3 region has the DNA TGTGCCAGCAGTGAACGCCCGGCTAGCGGGTGGGAGACCCAGTACTTC. Translation gives CASSERPASGWETQYF.

This chain's CDR3 is CASSLGQLLYNEQFF. The CDR3 DNA reads as TGTGCCAGCAGCTTAGGACAGCTTCTCTACAATGAGCAGTTCTTC. The chain is built from TRBV5-6 and TRBJ2-1; a possible D gene is TRBD1 (6 bases). CDR1 SGHDT and CDR2 YYEEEE come from the germline V gene. V was pared by 2 bases and J by 3 bases, with 12 bases between. There are 15 residues in the CDR3.

V is TRBV14 and J is TRBJ1-2; unclear D gene. The CDR3 contains 14 residues. Trimming took off 6 bases at V and 1 base at J, with 12 bases between the two ends. Germline-derived CDR1 and CDR2 are SGHDN and FVKESK. The CDR3 reads CASSRNSYNYGYTF. The CDR3 bases are TGTGCCAGCAGTCGTAACAGCTATAACTATGGCTACACCTTC.

This chain connects TRBV10-2 to TRBJ2-7; TRBD2 agrees at 9 bases. The junction had 1 base not matched to a gene; V was cut back by 2 bases and J by 2 bases. The CDR3 is 14 residues long. CDR1 is WSHSY, CDR2 SAAADI, per germline. The CDR3 is CASSEAGGAYEQYF. The DNA of the CDR3 is TGCGCCAGCAGTGAGGCGGGAGGGGCCTACGAGCAGTACTTC.

The rearrangement joins TRBV3-1 (or the pseudogene TRBV3-2) to TRBJ1-1, with D tentatively TRBD1 (5 bases). The CDR3 has 16 residues. Germline V gives CDR1 LGHDT, CDR2 YNNKEL (reference sequence). Between the trimmed V and J ends, which lost 0 bases and 4 bases, there was a span of 15 bases. The CDR3 region is CASSQDGWGRATEAFF. CDR3 coding DNA: TGTGCCAGCAGCCAAGATGGGTGGGGCAGGGCCACTGAAGCTTTCTTT.